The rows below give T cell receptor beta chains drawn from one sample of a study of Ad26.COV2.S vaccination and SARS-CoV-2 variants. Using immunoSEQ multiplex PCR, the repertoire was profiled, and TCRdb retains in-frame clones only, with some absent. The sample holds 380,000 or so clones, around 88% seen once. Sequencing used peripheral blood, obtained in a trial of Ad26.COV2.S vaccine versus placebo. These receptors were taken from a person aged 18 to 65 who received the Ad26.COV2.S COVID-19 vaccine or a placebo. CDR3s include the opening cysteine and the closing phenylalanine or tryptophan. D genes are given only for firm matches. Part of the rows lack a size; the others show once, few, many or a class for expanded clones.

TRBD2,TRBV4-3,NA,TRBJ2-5,CASSQGTPLAGVGQETQYF,TGCGCCAGCAGCCAAGGCACGCCACTAGCGGGCGTGGGGCAAGAGACCCAGTACTTC
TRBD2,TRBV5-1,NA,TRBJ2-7,CASSPGSGGPYEQYF,TGCGCCAGCAGCCCAGGTAGCGGGGGGCCCTACGAGCAGTACTTC
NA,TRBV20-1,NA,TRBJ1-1,CSASKGNTEAFF,TGCAGTGCTAGTAAAGGTAACACTGAAGCTTTCTTT
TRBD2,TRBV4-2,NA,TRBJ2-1,CASSQAGTSGAYNEQFF,TGTGCCAGCAGCCAGGCCGGGACTAGCGGAGCCTACAATGAGCAGTTCTTC
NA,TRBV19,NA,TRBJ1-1,CASSIPGTKNTEAFF,TGTGCCAGTAGTATTCCAGGGACTAAGAACACTGAAGCTTTCTTT
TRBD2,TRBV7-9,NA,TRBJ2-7,CASSPPKRGDF,TGTGCCAGCAGCCCGCCCAAACGGGGGGACTTC
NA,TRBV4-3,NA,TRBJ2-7,CASSQDYDDSYEQYF,TGCGCCAGCAGCCAAGATTATGACGACTCCTACGAGCAGTACTTC
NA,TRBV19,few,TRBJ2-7,CASSEQGRYEQYF,TGTGCCAGTAGTGAACAGGGAAGGTACGAGCAGTACTTC
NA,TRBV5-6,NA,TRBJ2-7,CASGTFNYEQYF,TGTGCCAGCGGGACTTTTAACTACGAGCAGTACTTC
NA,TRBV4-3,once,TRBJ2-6,CASSQDSEPRANVLTF,TGCGCCAGCAGCCAAGATTCGGAACCAAGGGCCAACGTCCTGACTTTC
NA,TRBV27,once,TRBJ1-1,CASRQNTEAFF,TGTGCCAGCAGGCAGAACACTGAAGCTTTCTTT
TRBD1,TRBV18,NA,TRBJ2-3,CARVLDRGTDTQYF,TGTGCCAGGGTACTGGACAGGGGGACAGATACGCAGTATTTT
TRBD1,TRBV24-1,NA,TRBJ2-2,CATSDWTGEDTGELFF,TGTGCCACCAGTGACTGGACAGGGGAGGACACCGGGGAGCTGTTTTTT
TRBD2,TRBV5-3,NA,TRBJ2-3,CARSLPRLAGGTHTDTQYF,TGTGCCAGAAGCTTGCCTAGACTAGCGGGAGGCACCCACACAGATACGCAGTATTTT
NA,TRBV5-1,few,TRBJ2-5,CASSRNWGPQETQYF,TGCGCCAGCAGCCGGAATTGGGGCCCACAGGAGACCCAGTACTTC
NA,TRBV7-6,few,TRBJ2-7,CASSLTPEGSYEQYF,TGTGCCAGCAGCCTGACACCGGAAGGCTCCTACGAGCAGTACTTC
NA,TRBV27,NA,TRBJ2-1,CASSLTGGVSYNEQFF,TGTGCCAGCAGTTTGACCGGAGGGGTCTCCTACAATGAGCAGTTCTTC
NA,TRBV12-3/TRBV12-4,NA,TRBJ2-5,CASSFGRGGTQYF,TGTGCCAGCAGTTTTGGCAGGGGAGGGACCCAGTACTTC
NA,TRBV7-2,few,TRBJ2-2,CASTSGGRRELFF,TGTGCCAGCACCTCTGGAGGGCGTAGGGAGCTGTTTTTT
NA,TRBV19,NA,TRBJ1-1,CASSIEDSLGTEAFF,TGTGCCAGTAGTATAGAGGACAGTCTAGGCACTGAAGCTTTCTTT
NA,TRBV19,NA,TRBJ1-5,CASSRAWGNQPQHF,TGTGCCAGTAGTAGGGCTTGGGGCAATCAGCCCCAGCATTTT
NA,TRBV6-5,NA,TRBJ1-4,CASRGGEKLFF,TGTGCCAGCAGGGGGGGTGAAAAACTGTTTTTT
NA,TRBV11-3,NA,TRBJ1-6,CASSVGTDNSPLHF,TGTGCCAGCAGCGTGGGAACAGACAATTCACCCCTCCACTTT
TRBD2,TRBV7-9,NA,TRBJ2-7,CASSAVASGTDYEQYF,TGTGCCAGCAGCGCTGTGGCTAGCGGGACAGACTACGAGCAGTACTTC